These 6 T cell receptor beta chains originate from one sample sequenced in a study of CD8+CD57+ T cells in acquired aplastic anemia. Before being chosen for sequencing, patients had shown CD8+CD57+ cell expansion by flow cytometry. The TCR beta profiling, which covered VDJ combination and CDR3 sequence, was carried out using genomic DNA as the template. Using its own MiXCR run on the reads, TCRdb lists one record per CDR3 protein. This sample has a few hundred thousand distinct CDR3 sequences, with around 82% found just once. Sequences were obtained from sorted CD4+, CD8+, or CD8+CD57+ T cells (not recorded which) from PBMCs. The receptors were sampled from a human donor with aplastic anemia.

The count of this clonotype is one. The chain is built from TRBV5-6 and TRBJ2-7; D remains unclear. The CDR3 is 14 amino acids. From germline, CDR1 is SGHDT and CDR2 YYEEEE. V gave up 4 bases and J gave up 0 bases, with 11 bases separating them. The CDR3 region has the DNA TGTGCCAGCAGCGTCGGACGAGGCTCCTACGAGCAGTACTTC. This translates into CASSVGRGSYEQYF.

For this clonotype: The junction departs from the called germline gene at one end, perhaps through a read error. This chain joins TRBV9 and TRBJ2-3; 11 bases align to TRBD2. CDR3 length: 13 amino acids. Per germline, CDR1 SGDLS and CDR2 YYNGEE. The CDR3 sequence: CASSDGTSGIDTF. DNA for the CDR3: TGTGCCAGCAGCGACGGGACTAGCGGAATAGATACGTTT.

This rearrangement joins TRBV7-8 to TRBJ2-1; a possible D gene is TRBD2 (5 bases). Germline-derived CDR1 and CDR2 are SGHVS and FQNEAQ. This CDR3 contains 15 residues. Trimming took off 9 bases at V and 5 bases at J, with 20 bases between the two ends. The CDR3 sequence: CASSWAGGTHNEQFF. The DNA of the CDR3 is TGTGCCAGTAGTTGGGCGGGCGGTACCCACAATGAGCAGTTCTTC. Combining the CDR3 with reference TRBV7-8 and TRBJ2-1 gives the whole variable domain GAGVSQSPRYKVAKRGQDVALRCDPISGHVSLFWYQQALGQGPEFLTYFQNEAQLDKSGLPSDRFFAERPEGSVSTLKIQRTQQEDSAVYLCASSWAGGTHNEQFFGPGTRLTVL.

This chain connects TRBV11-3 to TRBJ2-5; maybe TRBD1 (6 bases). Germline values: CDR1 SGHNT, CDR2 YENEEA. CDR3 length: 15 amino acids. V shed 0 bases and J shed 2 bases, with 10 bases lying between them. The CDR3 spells CASSLDATGQETQYF. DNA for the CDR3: TGTGCCAGCAGCTTAGACGCGACAGGACAAGAGACCCAGTACTTC.

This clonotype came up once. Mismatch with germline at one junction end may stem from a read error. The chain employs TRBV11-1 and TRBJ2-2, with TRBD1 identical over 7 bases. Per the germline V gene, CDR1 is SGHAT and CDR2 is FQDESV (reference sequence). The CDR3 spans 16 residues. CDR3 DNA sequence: TGTGCCAGCAGCGAGTGGTGGACAGGCAACACCGGGGAGCTGTGTTTT. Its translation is CASSEWWTGNTGELCF.

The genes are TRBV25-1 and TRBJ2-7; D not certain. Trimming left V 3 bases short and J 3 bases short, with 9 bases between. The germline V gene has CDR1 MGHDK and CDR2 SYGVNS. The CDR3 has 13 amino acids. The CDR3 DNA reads TGTGCCAGCAGTGAGTCAGCAAGCTACGAGCAGTACTTC. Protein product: CASSESASYEQYF.